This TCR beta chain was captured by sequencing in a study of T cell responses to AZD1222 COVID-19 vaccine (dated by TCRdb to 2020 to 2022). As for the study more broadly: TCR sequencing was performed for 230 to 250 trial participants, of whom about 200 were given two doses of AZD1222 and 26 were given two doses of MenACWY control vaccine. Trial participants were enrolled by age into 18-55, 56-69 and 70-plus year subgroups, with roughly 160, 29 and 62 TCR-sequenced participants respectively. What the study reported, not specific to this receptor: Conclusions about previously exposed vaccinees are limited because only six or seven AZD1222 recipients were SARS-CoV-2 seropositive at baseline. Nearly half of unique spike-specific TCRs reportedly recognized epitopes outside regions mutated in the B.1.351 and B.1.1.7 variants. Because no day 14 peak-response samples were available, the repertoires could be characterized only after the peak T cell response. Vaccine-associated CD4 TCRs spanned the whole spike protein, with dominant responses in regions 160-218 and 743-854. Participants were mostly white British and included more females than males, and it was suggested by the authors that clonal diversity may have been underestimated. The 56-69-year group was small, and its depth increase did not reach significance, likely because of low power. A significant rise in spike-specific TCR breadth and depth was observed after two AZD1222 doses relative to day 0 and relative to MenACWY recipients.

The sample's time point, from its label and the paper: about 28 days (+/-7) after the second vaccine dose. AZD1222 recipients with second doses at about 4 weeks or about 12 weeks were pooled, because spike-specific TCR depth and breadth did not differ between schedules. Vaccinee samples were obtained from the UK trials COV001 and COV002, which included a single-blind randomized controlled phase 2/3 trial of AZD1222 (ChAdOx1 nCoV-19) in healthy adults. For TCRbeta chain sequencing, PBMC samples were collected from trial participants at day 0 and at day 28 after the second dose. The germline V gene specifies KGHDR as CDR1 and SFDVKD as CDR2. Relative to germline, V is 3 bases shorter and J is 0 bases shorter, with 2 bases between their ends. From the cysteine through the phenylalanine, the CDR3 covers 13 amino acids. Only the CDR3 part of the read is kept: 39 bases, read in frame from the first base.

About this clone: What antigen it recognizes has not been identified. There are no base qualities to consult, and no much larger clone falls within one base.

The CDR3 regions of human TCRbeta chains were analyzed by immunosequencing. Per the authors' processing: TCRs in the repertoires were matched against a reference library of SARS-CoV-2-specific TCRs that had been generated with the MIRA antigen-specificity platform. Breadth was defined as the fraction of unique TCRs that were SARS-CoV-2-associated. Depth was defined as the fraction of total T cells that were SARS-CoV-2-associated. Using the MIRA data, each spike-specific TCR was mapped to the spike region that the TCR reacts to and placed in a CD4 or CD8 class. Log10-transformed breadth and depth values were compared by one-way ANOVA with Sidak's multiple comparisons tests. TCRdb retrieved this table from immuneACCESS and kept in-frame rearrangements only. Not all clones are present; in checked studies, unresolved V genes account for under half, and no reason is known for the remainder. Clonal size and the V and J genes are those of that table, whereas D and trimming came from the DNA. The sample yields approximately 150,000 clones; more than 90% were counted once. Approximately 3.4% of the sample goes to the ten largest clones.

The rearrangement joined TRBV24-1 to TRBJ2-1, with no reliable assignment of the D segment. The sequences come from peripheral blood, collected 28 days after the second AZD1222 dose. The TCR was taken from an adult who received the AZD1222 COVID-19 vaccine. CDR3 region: CATSDPSYNEQFF. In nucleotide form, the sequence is TGTGCCACCAGTGATCCCTCCTACAATGAGCAGTTCTTC.